A selection of T cell receptor beta chains follows, all from one sample in a study of cytomegalovirus exposure and HLA in healthy donors. Repertoires were generated with immunoSEQ multiplex PCR, while TCRdb's copy carries only in-frame clones and drops some. Here the sample table reports approximately 72,000 clones. Sequenced material: PBMCs. The receptor source for this set is a middle-aged man in good health and CMV-seronegative. The CDR3 runs from the conserved cysteine through the conserved F or W. D genes are given only for firm matches. Not every row has a clone size; where given, it reads once, few, many or a size class.

size	V	D	J	CDR3	DNA
NA	TRBV9	NA	TRBJ2-1	CASSFQGIGSYNEQFF	TGTGCCAGCAGCTTTCAGGGGATAGGATCTTACAATGAGCAGTTCTTC
NA	TRBV7-9	NA	TRBJ1-2	CASSLPGSARSYGYTF	TGTGCCAGCAGCTTACCGGGGTCGGCCAGGAGCTATGGCTACACCTTC
NA	TRBV25-1	NA	TRBJ2-7	CASSEQGTYEQYF	TGTGCCAGCAGTGAACAGGGGACCTACGAGCAGTACTTC
NA	TRBV28	TRBD2	TRBJ2-3	CASSSRGAASTDTQYF	TGTGCCAGCAGTTCGCGGGGGGCAGCTAGCACAGATACGCAGTATTTT
NA	TRBV5-1	TRBD1	TRBJ2-5	CASSLGGTGVETQYF	TGCGCCAGCAGCTTGGGAGGGACAGGGGTAGAGACCCAGTACTTC
NA	TRBV5-4	TRBD1	TRBJ2-7	CASSFGQAYEQYF	TGTGCCAGCAGCTTCGGACAGGCCTACGAGCAGTACTTC
NA	TRBV28	NA	TRBJ2-1	CASSGNGAGYNEQFF	TGTGCCAGCAGTGGTAACGGCGCGGGGTACAATGAGCAGTTCTTC
NA	TRBV11-1	TRBD1	TRBJ1-2	CASSFISGQGNYGYTF	TGTGCCAGCAGCTTCATTTCGGGACAGGGTAACTATGGCTACACCTTC
NA	TRBV5-6	NA	TRBJ1-2	CASSQVGTIGYTF	TGTGCCAGCAGCCAGGTGGGGACAATCGGCTACACCTTC
NA	TRBV7-7	TRBD2	TRBJ2-5	CASSAQLAGGPETQYF	TGTGCTAGCAGCGCCCAACTAGCGGGGGGGCCTGAGACCCAGTACTTC
NA	TRBV9	NA	TRBJ1-4	CASSVSGTTNEKLFF	TGTGCCAGCAGCGTATCGGGGACAACTAATGAAAAACTGTTTTTT
NA	TRBV11-2	NA	TRBJ2-2	CASSLEPGTGELFF	TGTGCCAGCAGCTTAGAACCCGGCACCGGGGAGCTGTTTTTT
NA	TRBV2	NA	TRBJ2-7	CASNPIPNRSSYEQYF	TGTGCCAGCAACCCGATACCAAACAGGAGCTCCTACGAGCAGTACTTC
NA	TRBV29-1	NA	TRBJ1-4	CSVGGPQGWGEKLFF	TGCAGCGTTGGGGGACCCCAGGGGTGGGGTGAAAAACTGTTTTTT
NA	TRBV5-1	TRBD1	TRBJ1-1	CASSLTTGTGARNTEAFF	TGCGCCAGCAGCTTGACTACCGGGACAGGGGCTCGGAACACTGAAGCTTTCTTT
NA	TRBV10-1	NA	TRBJ1-1	CASRLMNTEAFF	TGCGCCAGCAGGTTAATGAACACTGAAGCTTTCTTT
NA	TRBV5-1	TRBD1	TRBJ2-5	CASSLNTGEETQYF	TGCGCCAGCAGCTTAAACACAGGGGAAGAGACCCAGTACTTC
NA	TRBV27	TRBD1	TRBJ1-6	CASSLTGVSPLHF	TGTGCCAGCAGTTTAACAGGGGTGTCACCCCTCCACTTT
NA	TRBV5-4	TRBD2	TRBJ2-3	CASSRSGGADTQYF	TGTGCCAGCAGTCGCAGCGGGGGGGCAGATACGCAGTATTTT
NA	TRBV19	TRBD1	TRBJ1-5	CASSMGTGTAASYSNQPQHF	TGTGCCAGTAGTATGGGGACAGGTACCGCCGCGAGCTATAGCAATCAGCCCCAGCATTTT
NA	TRBV27	NA	TRBJ1-2	CASSLFEGDYGYTF	TGTGCCAGCAGTTTATTCGAGGGAGACTATGGCTACACCTTC
NA	TRBV5-1	NA	TRBJ2-5	CASGSGETQYF	TGCGCCTCGGGCAGCGGGGAGACCCAGTACTTC
NA	TRBV4-1	TRBD1	TRBJ2-2	CASTPRSRAGTENTGELFF	TGCGCCAGCACCCCAAGGAGTCGTGCCGGGACAGAGAACACCGGGGAGCTGTTTTTT
NA	TRBV28	TRBD1	TRBJ1-2	CASRSGQGGDYGYTF	TGTGCCAGCAGGTCGGGACAGGGGGGTGACTATGGCTACACCTTC
NA	TRBV19	TRBD1	TRBJ2-7	CASSIDRAGREQYF	TGTGCCAGTAGTATCGACAGGGCAGGTAGAGAGCAGTACTTC
NA	TRBV6-1	TRBD1	TRBJ1-5	CASSEPTHRGGNQPQHF	TGTGCCAGCAGTGAACCGACCCACAGGGGCGGCAATCAGCCCCAGCATTTT
NA	TRBV28	TRBD1	TRBJ1-1	CASSYRGANTEAFF	TGTGCCAGCAGTTACAGGGGCGCGAACACTGAAGCTTTCTTT
NA	TRBV6-1	TRBD1	TRBJ1-3	CASNRQGSGNTIYF	TGTGCCAGCAACAGACAGGGGTCCGGAAACACCATATATTTT
NA	TRBV9	NA	TRBJ1-2	CASSVAGAGDNGYTF	TGTGCCAGCAGCGTAGCTGGGGCAGGGGACAATGGCTACACCTTC
NA	TRBV27	TRBD2	TRBJ2-7	CASSLKGGGFSYEQYF	TGTGCCAGCAGTTTAAAGGGCGGGGGTTTCTCCTACGAGCAGTACTTC
NA	TRBV6-1	NA	TRBJ1-5	CASKPGNQPQHF	TGTGCCAGCAAGCCAGGAAATCAGCCCCAGCATTTT
NA	TRBV7-9	NA	TRBJ2-6	CASSLRVWNPGANVLTF	TGTGCCAGCAGCTTGCGGGTTTGGAACCCTGGGGCCAACGTCCTGACTTTC
NA	TRBV6-5	NA	TRBJ2-7	CASRPFGAIYEQYF	TGTGCCAGCAGGCCCTTTGGGGCAATCTACGAGCAGTACTTC
NA	TRBV27	NA	TRBJ1-2	CASSLSSRGAYGYTF	TGTGCCAGCAGTTTATCGAGCAGGGGCGCCTATGGCTACACCTTC
medium-sized	TRBV19	TRBD1	TRBJ2-5	CASSMPRTGPSVETQYF	TGTGCCAGTAGTATGCCCCGGACAGGGCCTTCCGTGGAGACCCAGTACTTC
NA	TRBV6-5	NA	TRBJ2-3	CASRLSLAGGDTQYF	TGTGCCAGCAGGCTCTCTTTAGCCGGGGGAGATACGCAGTATTTT
NA	TRBV6-6	NA	TRBJ1-6	CASSFGQTNSPLHF	TGTGCCAGCAGTTTTGGACAAACTAATTCACCCCTCCACTTT